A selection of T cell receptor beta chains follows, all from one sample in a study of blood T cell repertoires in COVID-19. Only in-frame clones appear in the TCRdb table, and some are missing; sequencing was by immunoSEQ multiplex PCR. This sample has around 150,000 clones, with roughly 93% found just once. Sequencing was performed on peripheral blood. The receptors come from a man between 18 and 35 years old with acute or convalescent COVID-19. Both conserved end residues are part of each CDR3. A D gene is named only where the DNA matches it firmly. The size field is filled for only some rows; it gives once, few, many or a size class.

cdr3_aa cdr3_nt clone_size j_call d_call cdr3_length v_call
CASSLAQGALYEQYF TGCGCCAGCAGCTTGGCCCAGGGGGCCTTATACGAGCAGTACTTC - TRBJ2-7 TRBD1 15 TRBV5-1
CASSFWEGTEETQYF TGCGCCAGCAGCTTTTGGGAGGGGACGGAGGAGACCCAGTACTTC - TRBJ2-5 TRBD2 15 TRBV5-1
CASRGLAGSLGQYF TGTGCCAGCAGGGGACTAGCGGGAAGTTTAGGGCAGTACTTC - TRBJ2-7 TRBD2 14 TRBV11-2
CASSFSGSGADTQYF TGTGCCAGCAGCTTTAGCGGGAGTGGCGCAGATACGCAGTATTTT - TRBJ2-3 TRBD2 15 TRBV5-4
CASSPGQGAGGTEAFF TGTGCCAGCAGCCCGGGACAGGGCGCGGGGGGCACTGAAGCTTTCTTT few TRBJ1-1 TRBD1 16 TRBV11-3
CASSQTGNEQFF TGTGCCAGCAGTCAAACCGGGAATGAGCAGTTCTTC - TRBJ2-1 - 12 TRBV27
CASSLDKGNTIYF TGTGCCAGCAGCTTGGACAAGGGAAACACCATATATTTT - TRBJ1-3 - 13 TRBV5-5
CASSSALTEAFF TGTGCCAGCAGTTCCGCACTAACTGAAGCTTTCTTT - TRBJ1-1 - 12 TRBV28
CTGTGPNTEAFF TGCACCGGGACAGGTCCGAACACTGAAGCTTTCTTT once TRBJ1-1 TRBD1 12 TRBV29-1
CASSRVPSSYNEQFF TGTGCCAGCAGCCGGGTGCCGAGCTCCTACAATGAGCAGTTCTTC - TRBJ2-1 - 15 TRBV7-2
CASSVAGNTEAFF TGTGCCAGCAGCGTCGCAGGGAACACTGAAGCTTTCTTT few TRBJ1-1 - 13 TRBV9
CASNRGGTIYF TGTGCCTCAAACCGAGGGGGCACCATATATTTT - TRBJ1-3 - 11 TRBV30
CASSPRLADTQYF TGTGCCAGCAGTCCCCGACTAGCAGATACGCAGTATTTT - TRBJ2-3 - 13 TRBV27
CASSIGTGTYNEQFF TGTGCCAGCAGTATAGGGACAGGGACCTACAATGAGCAGTTCTTC - TRBJ2-1 TRBD1 15 TRBV6-5
CASSQETIRDRGNEQFF TGTGCCAGCAGCCAAGAAACAATTAGGGACAGGGGGAATGAGCAGTTCTTC - TRBJ2-1 TRBD1 17 TRBV3-1/TRBV3-2
CATSDSPGGTTYNEQFF TGTGCCACCAGTGATTCCCCGGGAGGGACAACCTACAATGAGCAGTTCTTC - TRBJ2-1 TRBD2 17 TRBV24-1
CAIKEQGGRIGAPDTQYF TGTGCCATCAAGGAACAGGGGGGACGTATAGGGGCACCAGATACGCAGTATTTT - TRBJ2-3 TRBD1 18 TRBV10-3
CASSLERLPDTQYF TGTGCCAGCAGCTTGGAGCGTCTCCCAGATACGCAGTATTTT - TRBJ2-3 - 14 TRBV5-8
CASSFDRGRTGELFF TGTGCCAGCAGCTTCGACAGGGGAAGAACCGGGGAGCTGTTTTTT - TRBJ2-2 TRBD1 15 TRBV7-9